This T cell receptor beta chain was identified in a study of blood T cell repertoires in COVID-19. This clone came up once. Authors' analysis steps: Amplification of reference gene primers was used by the study to estimate nucleated cell counts. The assay was immunoSEQ multiplex PCR, and TCRdb's table has in-frame clones only and misses some. For V, J and clone size, that table is used; D and trimming come from the DNA. The profile shows around 170,000 clones, 84% of them singletons. Germline lookup yields CDR1 MNHEY and CDR2 SMNVEV (reference sequence). This CDR3 spans 16 amino acids. Trimming at V came to 5 bases and at J to 1 base, leaving 7 bases not matched to a gene.

Material: peripheral blood. This TCR was sampled from a man between 18 and 35 years old with active or convalescent COVID-19. The chain joins TRBV27 to TRBJ2-3; 9 bases align to TRBD2. Written as DNA, the CDR3 is TGTGCCAGCAGTCCCCGAGTAGCGGGGGGCACAGATACGCAGTATTTT. The encoded protein is CASSPRVAGGTDTQYF.